The clone carrying this T cell receptor (beta chain) was picked up a small number of times. Amplification by 5'RACE using constant-segment primers produced TCR alpha and TCR beta cDNA libraries that carried sample barcodes and UMIs. TCRdb redid the calling of the 5' RACE reads with MiXCR, one entry per CDR3 protein. The data contain 300,000 to 350,000 distinct CDR3 sequences, around 13% of them seen just once; the ten biggest clones take up 22%. This entry is derived from a study of T-cell memory formation after mild COVID-19. Turning to the study itself: TCR clusters mostly belonged to single donors.

This CDR3 region has 16 residues. V shed 0 bases, J shed 7 bases, and the junction held 8 bases outside the gene matches. Germline-derived CDR1 and CDR2 are SGHDT and YYEEEE. The sequence derives from a man younger than 30 who had mild COVID-19 (a few samples of this study predate the infection). Cell type and time point are not known. Sequenced sample: PBMCs or a T cell subset sorted from them (not recorded which). This chain uses TRBV5-6 with TRBJ2-1, with 9 positions matching TRBD2. The chain's CDR3 is CASSLAPAGGGNEQFF. The CDR3 region has the DNA TGTGCCAGCAGCTTGGCCCCAGCGGGGGGTGGAAATGAGCAGTTCTTC.